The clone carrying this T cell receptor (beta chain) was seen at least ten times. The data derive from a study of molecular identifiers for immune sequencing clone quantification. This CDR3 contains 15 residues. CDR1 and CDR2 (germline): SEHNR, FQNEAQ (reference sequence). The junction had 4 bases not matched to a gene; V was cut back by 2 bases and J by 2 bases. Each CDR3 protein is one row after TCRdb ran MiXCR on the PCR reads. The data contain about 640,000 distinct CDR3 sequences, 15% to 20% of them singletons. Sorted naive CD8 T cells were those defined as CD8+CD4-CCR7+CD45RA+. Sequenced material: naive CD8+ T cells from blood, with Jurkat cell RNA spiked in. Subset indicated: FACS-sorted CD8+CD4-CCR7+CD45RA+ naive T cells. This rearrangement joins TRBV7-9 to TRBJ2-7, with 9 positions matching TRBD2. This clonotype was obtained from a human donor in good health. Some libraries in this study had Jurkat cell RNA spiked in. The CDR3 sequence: CASSLMREGPYEQYF. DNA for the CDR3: TGTGCCAGCAGCTTAATGCGGGAGGGGCCCTACGAGCAGTACTTC.